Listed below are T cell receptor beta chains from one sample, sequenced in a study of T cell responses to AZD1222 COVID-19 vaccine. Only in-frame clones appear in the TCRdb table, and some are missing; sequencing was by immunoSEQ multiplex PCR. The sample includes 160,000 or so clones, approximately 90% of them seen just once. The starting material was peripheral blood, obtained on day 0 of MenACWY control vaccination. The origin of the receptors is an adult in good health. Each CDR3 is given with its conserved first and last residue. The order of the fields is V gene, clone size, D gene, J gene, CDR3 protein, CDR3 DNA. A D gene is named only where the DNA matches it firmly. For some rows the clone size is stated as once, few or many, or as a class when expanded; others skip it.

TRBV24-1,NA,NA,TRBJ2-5,CATRGSGVETQYF,TGTGCCACCAGGGGATCAGGCGTGGAGACCCAGTACTTC
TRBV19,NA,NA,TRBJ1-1,CASSIQSALITEAFF,TGTGCCAGTAGTATACAATCGGCCCTAATTACTGAAGCTTTCTTT
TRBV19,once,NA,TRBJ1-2,CATSGGGGNNYGYTF,TGCGCCACCAGTGGCGGGGGGGGGAATAACTATGGCTACACCTTC
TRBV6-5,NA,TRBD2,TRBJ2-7,CASTNEGRGSHEQYF,TGTGCCAGCACTAACGAGGGGAGGGGAAGCCACGAGCAGTACTTC
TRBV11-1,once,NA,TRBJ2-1,CASSYRGPSYNEQFF,TGTGCCAGCAGCTACCGCGGGCCTTCCTACAATGAGCAGTTCTTC
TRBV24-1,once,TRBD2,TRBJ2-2,CATSRGGTGELFF,TGTGCCACCAGTCGGGGGGGTACCGGGGAGCTGTTTTTT
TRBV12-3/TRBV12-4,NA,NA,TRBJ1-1,CASSLGAAAFF,TGTGCCAGCAGTTTAGGAGCAGCAGCTTTCTTT
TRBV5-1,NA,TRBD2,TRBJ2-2,CASSKTSGRGSTGELFF,TGCGCCAGCAGCAAGACTAGCGGGAGAGGTAGCACCGGGGAGCTGTTTTTT
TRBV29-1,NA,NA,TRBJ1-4,CSVEALTSGDKLFF,TGCAGCGTTGAAGCACTGACGTCGGGCGATAAACTGTTTTTT
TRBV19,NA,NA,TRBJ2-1,CASSTSSGLGSNEQFF,TGTGCCAGTAGTACAAGCTCGGGGCTGGGGAGCAATGAGCAGTTCTTC
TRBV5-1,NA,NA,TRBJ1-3,CASSLAPNRPYSGNTIYF,TGCGCCAGCAGCTTGGCCCCCAACCGACCCTACTCTGGAAACACCATATATTTT
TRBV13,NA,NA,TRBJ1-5,CASSFKGLGPQHF,TGTGCCAGCAGCTTTAAGGGACTAGGGCCCCAGCATTTT
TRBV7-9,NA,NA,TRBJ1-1,CASSEREAFF,TGTGCCAGCAGCGAGAGGGAAGCTTTCTTT
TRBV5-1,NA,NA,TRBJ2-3,CASSLVRGTDTQYF,TGCGCCAGCAGCCTTGTCAGGGGAACAGATACGCAGTATTTT
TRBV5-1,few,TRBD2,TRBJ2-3,CASSRGGARDLLMQYF,TGCGCCAGCAGCCGGGGAGGGGCGCGGGACCTACTCATGCAGTATTTT
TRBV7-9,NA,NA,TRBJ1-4,CASTTVGASNEKLFF,TGTGCCAGCACGACGGTTGGAGCCTCGAATGAAAAACTGTTTTTT
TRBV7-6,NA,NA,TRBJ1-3,CASSQSPGSGVGNTIYF,TGTGCCAGCAGCCAATCGCCCGGGTCCGGAGTCGGAAACACCATATATTTT
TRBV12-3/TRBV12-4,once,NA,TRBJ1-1,CASSDWPEAFF,TGTGCCAGCAGTGACTGGCCTGAAGCTTTCTTT
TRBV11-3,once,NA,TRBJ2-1,CASSLGDGNEQFF,TGTGCCAGCAGCTTAGGAGATGGCAATGAGCAGTTCTTC
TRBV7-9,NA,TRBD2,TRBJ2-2,CASSLAPAGGATGELFF,TGTGCCAGCAGCTTAGCGCCGGCGGGAGGGGCCACCGGGGAGCTGTTTTTT
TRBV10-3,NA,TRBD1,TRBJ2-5,CAIAGQGEKETQYF,TGTGCCATCGCGGGACAGGGGGAAAAAGAGACCCAGTACTTC
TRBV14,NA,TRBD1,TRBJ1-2,CASSHPTGGVGGYTF,TGTGCCAGCAGCCACCCCACAGGGGGGGTAGGTGGCTACACCTTC
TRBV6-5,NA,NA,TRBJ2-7,CASSSADEQYF,TGTGCCAGCAGCTCCGCGGACGAGCAGTACTTC
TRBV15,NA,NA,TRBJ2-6,CATSREKGTRFSGANVLTF,TGTGCCACCAGCAGAGAAAAAGGGACACGGTTCTCTGGGGCCAACGTCCTGACTTTC
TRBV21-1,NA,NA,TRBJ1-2,CASGITGVYGYTF,TGTGCCAGCGGTATAACAGGCGTTTATGGCTACACCTTC
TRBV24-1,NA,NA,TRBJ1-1,CATSDLGGREAFF,TGTGCCACCAGTGATTTAGGAGGGCGTGAAGCTTTCTTT
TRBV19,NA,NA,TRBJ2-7,CASSPVGTVWRYEQYF,TGTGCCAGTAGTCCAGTTGGGACTGTTTGGCGCTACGAGCAGTACTTC
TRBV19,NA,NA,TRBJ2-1,CASSEYNEQFF,TGTGCCAGTAGTGAGTACAATGAGCAGTTCTTC
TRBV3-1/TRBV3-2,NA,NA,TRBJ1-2,CASSLPGLDGYTF,TGTGCCAGCAGCCTCCCGGGACTGGATGGCTACACCTTC
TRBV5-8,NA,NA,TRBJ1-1,CASSLAAGLNTEAFF,TGTGCCAGCAGCTTGGCAGCAGGGCTGAACACTGAAGCTTTCTTT
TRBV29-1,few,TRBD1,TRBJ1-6,CSVRTGGNSPLHF,TGCAGCGTTCGGACAGGGGGCAATTCACCCCTCCACTTT
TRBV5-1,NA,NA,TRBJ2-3,CASSFRALDTQYF,TGCGCCAGCAGCTTTAGGGCCCTAGATACGCAGTATTTT
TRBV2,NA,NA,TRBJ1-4,CASSGMGQVYEKLFF,TGTGCCAGCAGTGGAATGGGGCAGGTTTACGAAAAACTGTTTTTT
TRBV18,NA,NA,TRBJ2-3,CASTQGDTQYF,TGTGCCAGCACGCAAGGCGATACGCAGTATTTT
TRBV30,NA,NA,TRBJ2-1,CAWSVGMHEQFF,TGTGCCTGGAGTGTGGGGATGCATGAGCAGTTCTTC
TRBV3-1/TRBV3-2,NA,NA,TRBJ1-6,CASSPPQASGPYNSPLHF,TGTGCCAGCAGCCCTCCTCAGGCCAGCGGTCCCTATAATTCACCCCTCCACTTT
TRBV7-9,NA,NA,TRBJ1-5,CASSAQEAGDQPQHF,TGTGCCAGCAGCGCACAGGAAGCTGGGGATCAGCCCCAGCATTTT
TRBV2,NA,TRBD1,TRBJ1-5,CASSEGGTGGQPQHF,TGTGCCAGCAGTGAAGGGGGGACAGGGGGTCAGCCCCAGCATTTT
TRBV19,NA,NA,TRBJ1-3,CASSTGSGHSGNTIYF,TGTGCCAGTAGTACAGGATCGGGACACTCTGGAAACACCATATATTTT
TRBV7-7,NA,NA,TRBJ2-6,CASSLWDSGANVLTF,TGTGCCAGCAGCTTATGGGACTCTGGGGCCAACGTCCTGACTTTC
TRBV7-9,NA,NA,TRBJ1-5,CAGGSNQPQHF,TGTGCTGGGGGGAGCAATCAGCCCCAGCATTTT
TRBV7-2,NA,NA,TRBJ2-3,CASSPRLNDGELPQYF,TGTGCCAGCAGCCCCAGGCTGAACGACGGCGAATTACCGCAGTATTTT
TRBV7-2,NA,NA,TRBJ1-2,CASSLEGSVYGYTF,TGTGCCAGCAGCTTAGAGGGCAGCGTTTATGGCTACACCTTC
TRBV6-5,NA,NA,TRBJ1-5,CASSITGTTNQPQHF,TGTGCCAGCAGTATAACCGGGACTACTAATCAGCCCCAGCATTTT
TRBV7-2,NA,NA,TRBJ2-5,CASSFTVFETQYF,TGTGCCAGCAGCTTTACGGTGTTTGAGACCCAGTACTTC
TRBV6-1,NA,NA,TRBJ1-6,CASSDTRTAFYSPLHF,TGTGCCAGCAGTGATACTCGGACAGCTTTTTATTCACCCCTCCACTTT
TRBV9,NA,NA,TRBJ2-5,CASSVGGPIQETQYF,TGTGCCAGCAGCGTAGGGGGTCCGATCCAAGAGACCCAGTACTTC
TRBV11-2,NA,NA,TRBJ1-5,CASSLDRGNQPQHF,TGTGCCAGCAGCTTAGACCGCGGCAATCAGCCCCAGCATTTT
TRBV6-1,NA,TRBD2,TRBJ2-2,CASSVGLALGTGELFF,TGTGCCAGCAGTGTCGGACTAGCGTTGGGGACCGGGGAGCTGTTTTTT
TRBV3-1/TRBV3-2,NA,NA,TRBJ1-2,CASSQGTGLNYGYTF,TGTGCCAGCAGCCAAGGTACAGGGCTTAACTATGGCTACACCTTC
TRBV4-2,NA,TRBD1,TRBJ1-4,CASSEDRGGEKLFF,TGTGCCAGCAGCGAAGACAGGGGAGGAGAAAAACTGTTTTTT
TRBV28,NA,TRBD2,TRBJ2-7,CASRATSGRTYEQYF,TGTGCCAGCAGAGCTACTAGCGGGAGGACCTACGAGCAGTACTTC
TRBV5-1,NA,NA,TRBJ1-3,CASSARDTDSGNTIYF,TGCGCCAGCAGCGCCCGGGACACCGACTCTGGAAACACCATATATTTT